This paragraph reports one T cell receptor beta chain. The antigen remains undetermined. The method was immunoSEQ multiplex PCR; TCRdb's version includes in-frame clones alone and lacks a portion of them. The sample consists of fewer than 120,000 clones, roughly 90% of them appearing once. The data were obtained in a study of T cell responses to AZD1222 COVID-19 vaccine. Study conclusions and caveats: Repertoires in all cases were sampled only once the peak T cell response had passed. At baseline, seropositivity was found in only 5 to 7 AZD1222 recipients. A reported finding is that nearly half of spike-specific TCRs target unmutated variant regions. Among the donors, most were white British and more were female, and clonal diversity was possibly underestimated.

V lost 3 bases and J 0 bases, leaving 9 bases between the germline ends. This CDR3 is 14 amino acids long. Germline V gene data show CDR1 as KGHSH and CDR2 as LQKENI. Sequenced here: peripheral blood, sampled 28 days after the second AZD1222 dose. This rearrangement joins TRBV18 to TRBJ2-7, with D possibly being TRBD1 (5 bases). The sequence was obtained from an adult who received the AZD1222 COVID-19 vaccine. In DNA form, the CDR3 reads TGTGCCAGCTCACCTCCAGGGAACTCCTACGAGCAGTACTTC. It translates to CASSPPGNSYEQYF. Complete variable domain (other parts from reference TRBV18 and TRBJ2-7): NAGVMQNPRHLVRRRGQEARLRCSPMKGHSHVYWYRQLPEEGLKFMVYLQKENIIDESGMPKERFSAEFPKEGPSILRIQQVVRGDSAAYFCASSPPGNSYEQYFGPGTRLTVT.